Each of the 19 T cell receptor beta chains below was sequenced from the same sample in a study of T-cell memory formation after mild COVID-19. TCRdb re-called the 5' RACE reads with MiXCR, one entry per CDR3 protein. The sample shows 400,000 or so distinct CDR3 sequences, over 20% of them seen only once. The sequenced sample was PBMCs or a T cell subset sorted from them (not recorded which). All receptors come from an adult woman who had mild COVID-19 (a few samples of this study predate the infection). Cell type and time point are not known.

V gene TRBV11-2 combines with J gene TRBJ1-2; TRBD1 agrees at 7 bases. Looked up from germline, CDR1 is SGHAT and CDR2 is FQNNGV. Unmatched junction bases numbered 7, after V lost 5 bases and J lost 1 base. This CDR3 has 15 amino acids. The CDR3 region is CASSLGAGGNYGYTF. The CDR3 DNA sequence: TGTGCCAGCAGCCTTGGGGCAGGGGGTAACTATGGCTACACCTTC.

The chain recombines TRBV6-1 with TRBJ1-1, with TRBD1 as a possible D gene (5 bases). The germline V and J ends were trimmed by 7 bases and 11 bases, with 20 bases remaining between them. The CDR3 has 13 residues. Per germline, CDR1 MNHNS and CDR2 SASEGT. CDR3 in amino acids: CASTHTGPTGAFF. The CDR3 DNA reads TGTGCCAGCACCCATACAGGTCCCACGGGGGCTTTCTTT.

The V and J genes are TRBV29-1 and TRBJ2-1; D unclear. CDR1 and CDR2 from the germline V gene are SQVTM and ANQGSEA. Trimming left V 4 bases short and J 2 bases short, with 9 bases between. The CDR3 is 13 residues long. The CDR3 coding sequence is TGCAGCGTTGGGATTCAGACCTACAATGAGCAGTTCTTC. The encoded protein is CSVGIQTYNEQFF.

This chain links TRBV5-4 with TRBJ2-5; 7 nucleotides line up with TRBD2. This CDR3 region has 16 residues. CDR1 and CDR2 (germline): SGHNT, YYREEE (reference sequence). V gave up 3 bases and J gave up 5 bases; unmatched junction bases: 13. CDR3 coding DNA: TGTGCCAGCAGCTCGGGGGGTACCCTAACCGTGGAGACCCAGTACTTC. Amino acid sequence: CASSSGGTLTVETQYF.

The J gene is TRBJ2-5, the V gene TRBV12-3 or TRBV12-4, with 10 positions matching TRBD1. The CDR3 is 15 amino acids. The ends lost 5 bases at V and 3 bases at J; junction bases unmatched: 6. The CDR3 region is CASSVGTGEEETQYF. CDR3 DNA sequence: TGTGCCAGCAGTGTCGGGACAGGGGAAGAAGAGACCCAGTACTTC.

The CDR3 bases are TGCAGCGTTGAAAATTGGACTAGCGGCACCTACGAGCAGTACTTC. This translates into CSVENWTSGTYEQYF. The chain couples TRBV29-1 to TRBJ2-7; TRBD2 matches 10 bases. Trimming cost V 2 bases and J 2 bases; bases outside gene matches: 6. CDR3 length equals 15 residues. The V gene's germline CDR1 is SQVTM and CDR2 ANQGSEA.

Only a few counts were recorded for this clonotype. The chain combines TRBV15 with TRBJ2-1; TRBD2 agrees at 9 bases. CDR3 length equals 15 residues. The trim removed 0 bases at V and 10 bases at J, leaving 7 bases unmatched. CDR1 is LNHNV, CDR2 YYDKDF, per germline (reference sequence). CDR3 nucleotide sequence: TGTGCCACCAGCAGAGATCAAGGACTAGCGACAGAGCAGTTCTTC. Translating gives CATSRDQGLATEQFF.

This clonotype was detected only a few times. V usage is TRBV6-1 and J usage is TRBJ2-2; D is unresolved. The length of the CDR3 is 14 residues. With 6 bases removed from V and 4 bases from J, the gap between germline ends came to 12 bases. The germline CDR1 and CDR2 sequences are MNHNS and SASEGT. Here the CDR3 reads CASRWAVGTGELFF. CDR3 DNA: TGTGCCAGCAGATGGGCCGTTGGCACCGGGGAGCTGTTTTTT.

This clonotype has a handful of counts. V is TRBV15 and J is TRBJ2-5; 8 bases are shared with TRBD1. The V and J ends lost 0 bases and 4 bases, in that order; junction bases with no gene match: 7. The CDR3 covers 16 residues. The germline gives CDR1 LNHNV, CDR2 YYDKDF (reference sequence). The CDR3 sequence: CATSRDGPDRGETQYF. CDR3 DNA: TGTGCCACCAGCAGAGATGGCCCCGACAGGGGAGAGACCCAGTACTTC.

This clonotype turned up a few times. The chain carries TRBV18 and TRBJ1-6; D gene uncertain. V dropped 3 bases and J dropped 7 bases, with 16 bases sitting between them. CDR1 and CDR2 from the germline V gene are KGHSH and LQKENI. The CDR3 contains 16 residues. The CDR3 nucleotides read TGTGCCAGCTCACCCTCCCCCGATCGGCGGAATTCACCCCTCCACTTT. It is translated as CASSPSPDRRNSPLHF.

V is TRBV5-8 and J is TRBJ2-1; the match to TRBD2 covers 15 bases. Germline V gene lookup returns CDR1 SGHTS and CDR2 YDEGEE. The CDR3 spans 15 residues. J lost 9 bases, V lost 3 bases, and 4 bases had no gene match. CDR3 sequence (DNA): TGTGCCAGCAGCTGGCCGGGACTAGCGGGAGGTGAGCAGTTCTTC. Its protein product is CASSWPGLAGGEQFF.

V usage is TRBV7-9 and J usage is TRBJ2-7, with D hard to call. Germline lookup yields CDR1 SEHNR and CDR2 FQNEAQ (reference sequence). The V end was cut by 5 bases, the J end by 6 bases, with 17 bases between. The CDR3 loop spans 14 amino acids. The CDR3 DNA follows: TGTGCCAGCAGCGCAGGCGAAGCGCCCAGCGAGCAGTACTTC. It yields the protein CASSAGEAPSEQYF.

The chain links TRBV20-1 to TRBJ2-7, with a tentative D call TRBD2 (7 bases). In germline, CDR1 is DFQATT, CDR2 SNEGSKA (reference sequence). The CDR3 runs to 12 residues. The CDR3 spells CSKTEGGHEQYF. CDR3 coding DNA: TGCAGCAAGACCGAGGGGGGGCACGAGCAGTACTTC.

This clonotype showed up just a few times. The chain carries TRBV4-2 and TRBJ2-1; 12 bases are a match to TRBD2. Germline V lookup: CDR1 LGHNA, CDR2 YNFKEQ. This CDR3 is 18 amino acids long. The junction had 13 bases not matched to a gene; V was cut back by 1 base and J by 9 bases. The CDR3 DNA sequence: TGTGCCAGCAGCCAAGTCTGGGTGACTAGCGGGAGTGGTGGTGAGCAGTTCTTC. This sequence encodes CASSQVWVTSGSGGEQFF.

The gene calls are TRBV6-6 and TRBJ2-1; D is perhaps TRBD1 (6 bases). V was cut by 6 bases and J by 1 base, with 13 bases left in between. Germline CDR1 and CDR2: MNHNY and SVGAGI (reference sequence). The CDR3 has 15 residues. CDR3 region: CASRPGQESYNEQFF. DNA of the CDR3: TGTGCCAGCAGGCCGGGACAAGAGTCCTACAATGAGCAGTTCTTC.

This clonotype was detected only once. The rearrangement uses TRBV5-1 and TRBJ2-1, with 7 bases matching TRBD1. V gave up 1 base and J gave up 5 bases; unmatched junction bases: 6. Germline lookup yields CDR1 SGHRS and CDR2 YFSETQ. The CDR3 is 15 residues long. The CDR3 here is CASSLFGQENNEQFF. Here the CDR3 DNA reads TGCGCCAGCAGCTTGTTCGGACAGGAGAACAATGAGCAGTTCTTC.

The gene calls are TRBV29-1 and TRBJ2-2; TRBD1 matches at 9 bases. Germline V CDR1 and CDR2: SQVTM, ANQGSEA. The CDR3 contains 14 residues. Trimming took 3 bases from V and 6 from J; bases not matched to a gene: 5. The CDR3, as DNA: TGCAGCGTTGACGTGGGACAGGGCCCCGGGGAGCTGTTTTTT. Its protein is CSVDVGQGPGELFF.

The chain has TRBV24-1 and TRBJ1-2; no clear D gene. The CDR3 sequence is 11 residues long. The V end was cut by 6 bases, the J end by 8 bases, with 9 bases between. From germline, CDR1 is KGHDR and CDR2 SFDVKD. In nucleotides, the CDR3 is TGTGCCACCAGTTCAAATGGGGGCTACACCTTC. Amino acids: CATSSNGGYTF.

This clonotype has more than one count but fewer than ten. The chain employs TRBV29-1 and TRBJ2-5, with 10 bases matching TRBD1. CDR1 and CDR2 from the germline V gene are SQVTM and ANQGSEA. J was trimmed by 5 bases and V by 6 bases; bases with no gene match: 9. There are 14 residues in the CDR3. The CDR3 sequence is CSVPRTGGRETQYF. The CDR3 DNA reads as TGCAGCGTCCCTAGGACAGGGGGACGGGAGACCCAGTACTTC.